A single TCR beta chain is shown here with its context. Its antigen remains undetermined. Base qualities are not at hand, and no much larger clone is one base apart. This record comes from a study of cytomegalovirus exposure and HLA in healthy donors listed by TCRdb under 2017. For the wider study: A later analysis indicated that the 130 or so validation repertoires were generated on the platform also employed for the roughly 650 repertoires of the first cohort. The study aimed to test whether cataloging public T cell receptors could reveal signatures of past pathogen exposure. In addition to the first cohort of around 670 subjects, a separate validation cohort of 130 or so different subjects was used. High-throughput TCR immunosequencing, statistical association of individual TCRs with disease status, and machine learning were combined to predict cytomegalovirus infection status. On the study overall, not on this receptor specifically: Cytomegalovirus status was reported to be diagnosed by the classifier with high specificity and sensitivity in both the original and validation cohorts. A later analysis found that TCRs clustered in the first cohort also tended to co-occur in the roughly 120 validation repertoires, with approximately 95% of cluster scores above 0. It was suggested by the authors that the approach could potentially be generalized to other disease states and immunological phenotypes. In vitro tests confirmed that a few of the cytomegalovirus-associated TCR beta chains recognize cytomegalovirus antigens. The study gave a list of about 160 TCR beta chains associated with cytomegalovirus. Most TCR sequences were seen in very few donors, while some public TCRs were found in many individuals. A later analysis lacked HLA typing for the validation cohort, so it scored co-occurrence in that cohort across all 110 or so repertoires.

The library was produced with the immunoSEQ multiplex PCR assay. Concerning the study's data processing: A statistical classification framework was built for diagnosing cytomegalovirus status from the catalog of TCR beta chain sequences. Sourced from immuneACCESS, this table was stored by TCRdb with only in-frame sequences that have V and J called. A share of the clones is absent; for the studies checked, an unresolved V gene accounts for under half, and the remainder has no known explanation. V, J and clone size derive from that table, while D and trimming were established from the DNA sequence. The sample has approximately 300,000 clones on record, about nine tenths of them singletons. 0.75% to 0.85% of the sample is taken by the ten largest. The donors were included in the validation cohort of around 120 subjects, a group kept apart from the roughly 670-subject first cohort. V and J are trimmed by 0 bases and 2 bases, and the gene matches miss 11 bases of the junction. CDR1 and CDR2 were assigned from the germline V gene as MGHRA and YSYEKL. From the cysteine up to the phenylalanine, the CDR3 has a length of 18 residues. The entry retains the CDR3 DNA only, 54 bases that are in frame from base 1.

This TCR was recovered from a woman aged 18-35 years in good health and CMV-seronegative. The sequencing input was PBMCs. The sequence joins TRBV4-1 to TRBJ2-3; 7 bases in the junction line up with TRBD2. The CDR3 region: CASSQESGGDFYTDTQYF. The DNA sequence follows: TGCGCCAGCAGCCAAGAAAGTGGGGGGGATTTTTACACAGATACGCAGTATTTT.